The clone carrying this T cell receptor beta chain is a singleton in its sample. This sample is part of a study of blood T cell repertoires in COVID-19. Study processing details: Reference gene primer amplification gave nucleated cell count estimates. Sequencing used immunoSEQ multiplex PCR; TCRdb keeps in-frame clones, though not all of them. The DNA gave D and trimming, while V, J and clone size come from that table. The data hold under 150,000 clones, with about 86% observed a single time. Germline values: CDR1 LNHDA, CDR2 SQIVND (reference sequence). This CDR3 comprises 14 residues. V lost 0 bases to trimming and J lost 7 bases, with 12 bases between them. Recruitment covered 20 to 25 US areas and drew participants whose ages spanned about 18 to 100 years. Allocation to cohorts depended on clinical history reported by the participants.

This clonotype originated in a man aged 40-50 years with acute COVID-19. This chain uses TRBV19 with TRBJ1-2; D uncertain. The specimen was PBMCs or T cells enriched from blood (not recorded which). CDR3 residues: CASSIEGDGRGYTF. CDR3 sequence (DNA): TGTGCCAGTAGTATAGAGGGAGACGGTCGTGGCTACACCTTC.